This T cell receptor (beta chain) was obtained from a study of T cell responses to AZD1222 COVID-19 vaccine. Overall study context: Pooled in the analysis were second doses at about 4 or about 12 weeks.

As concerns this clone: Its target is not known.

Overall study findings and caveats: Spike-specific TCR breadth and depth were elevated following two AZD1222 doses.

The repertoire was sequenced with immunoSEQ multiplex PCR; TCRdb's copy has only in-frame clones and lacks some. This table holds some 30,000 clones, roughly 89% found once. Germline CDR1 reads ENHRY; CDR2 reads SYGVKD. CDR3 length: 14 residues. Trimming cost V 7 bases and J 6 bases, with 18 bases left between them. The chain employs TRBV10-3 and TRBJ1-2; D call uncertain. The sequence was obtained from an adult in good health. The sample here was peripheral blood, taken on day 0 of AZD1222 vaccination. As DNA, the CDR3 is TGTGCCATCACGGTTGGAGGGATGGGTCATGGCTACACCTTC. It specifies CAITVGGMGHGYTF.